A selection of T cell receptor beta chains follows, all from one sample in a study of blood T cell repertoires in COVID-19. Profiling relied on immunoSEQ multiplex PCR, and the TCRdb table lists in-frame clones only, not all of them. This sample has tens of thousands of clones; just over 85% occur once, and the top ten carry approximately 21%. What was sequenced was peripheral blood. These receptors all come from a woman over 75 in a cohort sampled during active or convalescent COVID-19. CDR3s include the opening cysteine and the closing phenylalanine or tryptophan. The D gene is left open where the match is weak. A clone size is listed for some rows: how often the clone was seen (once, few, many), or a class if it is expanded.

CDR3aa: CASSVAGGTSSF
CDR3nt: NA
d_gene: NA
v_gene: TRBV9
abundance: NA
j_gene: TRBJ2-3

CDR3aa: CASSWDRGQETQYF
CDR3nt: TGTGCCAGCAGCTGGGACAGGGGCCAAGAGACCCAGTACTTC
d_gene: TRBD1
v_gene: TRBV5-8
abundance: NA
j_gene: TRBJ2-5

CDR3aa: CASSFRGGGSAEAPLHF
CDR3nt: TGTGCCAGCAGTTTTAGGGGAGGGGGGTCTGCTGAGGCACCCCTCCACTTT
d_gene: NA
v_gene: TRBV28
abundance: NA
j_gene: TRBJ1-6

CDR3aa: CARDGSGGQETQYF
CDR3nt: TGTGCCAGGGATGGGTCTGGCGGCCAAGAGACCCAGTACTTC
d_gene: NA
v_gene: TRBV2
abundance: few
j_gene: TRBJ2-5

CDR3aa: CASSILSEKLFF
CDR3nt: TGTGCCAGTAGTATTTTGTCGGAAAAACTGTTTTTT
d_gene: NA
v_gene: TRBV19
abundance: NA
j_gene: TRBJ1-4

CDR3aa: CASSQLAGTYNEQFF
CDR3nt: TGTGCCAGCAGCCAGCTTGCCGGGACCTACAATGAGCAGTTCTTC
d_gene: NA
v_gene: TRBV5-5
abundance: NA
j_gene: TRBJ2-1

CDR3aa: CASSLGQLHGGTEAFF
CDR3nt: TGTGCCAGCAGCTTAGGACAGCTCCATGGGGGGACTGAAGCTTTCTTT
d_gene: NA
v_gene: TRBV11-2
abundance: NA
j_gene: TRBJ1-1

CDR3aa: CAWTRFTEAFF
CDR3nt: TGTGCCTGGACCAGGTTCACTGAAGCTTTCTTT
d_gene: NA
v_gene: TRBV30
abundance: NA
j_gene: TRBJ1-1

CDR3aa: CASSLAGGRNHEKLFF
CDR3nt: TGTGCCAGCAGCTTGGCCGGAGGCAGGAACCATGAAAAACTGTTTTTT
d_gene: NA
v_gene: TRBV5-6
abundance: NA
j_gene: TRBJ1-4

CDR3aa: CASRRQSSGNTIYF
CDR3nt: TGTGCCAGCAGGAGGCAGAGCTCTGGAAACACCATATATTTT
d_gene: NA
v_gene: TRBV28
abundance: NA
j_gene: TRBJ1-3

CDR3aa: CASSRLTSGRANEQFF
CDR3nt: TGTGCCAGCAGCCGATTAACTAGCGGGAGGGCCAATGAGCAGTTCTTC
d_gene: TRBD2
v_gene: TRBV7-3
abundance: NA
j_gene: TRBJ2-1

CDR3aa: CASSYHRGTNEKLFF
CDR3nt: TGTGCCAGCAGTTACCACAGGGGAACTAATGAAAAACTGTTTTTT
d_gene: TRBD1
v_gene: TRBV6-5
abundance: NA
j_gene: TRBJ1-4

CDR3aa: CAWSVVRGWTEAFF
CDR3nt: TGTGCCTGGAGTGTAGTACGGGGATGGACTGAAGCTTTCTTT
d_gene: NA
v_gene: TRBV30
abundance: once
j_gene: TRBJ1-1

CDR3aa: CASSAGKETQYF
CDR3nt: TGTGCCAGCAGCGCCGGGAAAGAGACCCAGTACTTC
d_gene: NA
v_gene: TRBV28
abundance: NA
j_gene: TRBJ2-5

CDR3aa: CASSEPPGQGAAFF
CDR3nt: TGTGCCAGCAGTGAACCCCCGGGACAGGGGGCCGCTTTCTTT
d_gene: TRBD1
v_gene: TRBV6-1
abundance: NA
j_gene: TRBJ1-1

CDR3aa: CASQTDRVGSPLHF
CDR3nt: TGTGCCAGTCAAACCGACAGGGTGGGCTCACCCCTCCACTTT
d_gene: TRBD1
v_gene: TRBV19
abundance: few
j_gene: TRBJ1-6

CDR3aa: CASSQRLAGQETQYF
CDR3nt: TGTGCCAGCAGCCAACGGCTAGCGGGCCAAGAGACCCAGTACTTC
d_gene: TRBD2
v_gene: TRBV3-1/TRBV3-2
abundance: NA
j_gene: TRBJ2-5

CDR3aa: CAWGLEYEQYF
CDR3nt: TGTGCCTGGGGACTTGAGTACGAGCAGTACTTC
d_gene: NA
v_gene: TRBV30
abundance: NA
j_gene: TRBJ2-7

CDR3aa: CASRTSGIADTQYF
CDR3nt: TGTGCCAGCAGGACTAGCGGGATTGCAGATACGCAGTATTTT
d_gene: TRBD2
v_gene: TRBV2
abundance: NA
j_gene: TRBJ2-3

CDR3aa: CASIRLGQTEDTIYF
CDR3nt: TGTGCCAGCATAAGACTTGGACAGACAGAGGACACCATATATTTT
d_gene: NA
v_gene: TRBV6-5
abundance: NA
j_gene: TRBJ1-3

CDR3aa: CATSDPGLAGGLQETQYF
CDR3nt: TGTGCCACCAGTGACCCCGGACTAGCGGGGGGACTTCAAGAGACCCAGTACTTC
d_gene: TRBD2
v_gene: TRBV24-1
abundance: NA
j_gene: TRBJ2-5

CDR3aa: CASSLPGGNEQYF
CDR3nt: TGCGCCAGCAGCTTGCCAGGGGGCAACGAGCAGTACTTC
d_gene: TRBD1
v_gene: TRBV5-1
abundance: NA
j_gene: TRBJ2-7

CDR3aa: CASSAGTGPYNEQFF
CDR3nt: TGTGCCAGCAGCGCCGGGACAGGTCCCTACAATGAGCAGTTCTTC
d_gene: TRBD1
v_gene: TRBV11-3
abundance: NA
j_gene: TRBJ2-1

CDR3aa: CASSQGALNTEAFF
CDR3nt: TGTGCCAGCAGCCAGGGCGCCTTAAACACTGAAGCTTTCTTT
d_gene: NA
v_gene: TRBV3-1/TRBV3-2
abundance: NA
j_gene: TRBJ1-1